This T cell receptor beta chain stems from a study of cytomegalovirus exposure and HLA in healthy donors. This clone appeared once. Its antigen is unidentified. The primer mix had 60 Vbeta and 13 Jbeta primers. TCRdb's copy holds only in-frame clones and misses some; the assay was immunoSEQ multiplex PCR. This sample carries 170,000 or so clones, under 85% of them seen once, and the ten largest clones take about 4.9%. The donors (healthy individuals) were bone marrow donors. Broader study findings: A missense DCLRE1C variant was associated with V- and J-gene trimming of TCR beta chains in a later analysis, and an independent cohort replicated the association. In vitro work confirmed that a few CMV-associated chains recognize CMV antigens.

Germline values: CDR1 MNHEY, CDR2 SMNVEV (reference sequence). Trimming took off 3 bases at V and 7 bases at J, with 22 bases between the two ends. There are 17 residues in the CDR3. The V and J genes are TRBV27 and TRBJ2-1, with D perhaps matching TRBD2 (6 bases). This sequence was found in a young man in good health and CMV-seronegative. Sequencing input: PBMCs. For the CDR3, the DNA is TGTGCCAGCAGTTTGGGGGGTGGAGGGAGCCTCGGTAATGAGCAGTTCTTC. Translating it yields CASSLGGGGSLGNEQFF.